One sample yielded the 11 T cell receptor beta chains listed below, sequenced in a study of graft-versus-host responses after intestinal transplantation. Libraries were prepared by immunoSEQ multiplex PCR; TCRdb keeps only in-frame clonotypes and omits some of them. The sample lists tens of thousands of clones, roughly 91% occurring once. These receptors' targets are unknown. Sequenced material: unstimulated CD8+ T cells sorted from spleen or lymph node cells, taken before intestinal transplant. The receptors were sampled from a human donor who received an intestinal transplant.

This clone is a singleton in its sample. V gene TRBV11-2 combines with J gene TRBJ2-7; 7 nucleotides line up with TRBD1. CDR1 and CDR2 from the germline V gene are SGHAT and FQNNGV. The CDR3 has 15 residues. Trimming took 5 bases from V and 3 from J; bases not matched to a gene: 10. The CDR3 loop is CASSPPDRPFYEQYF. In DNA form, the CDR3 reads TGTGCCAGCAGCCCACCGGACAGGCCTTTCTACGAGCAGTACTTC. Drawing the rest from reference TRBV11-2 and TRBJ2-7, the complete variable domain is EAGVAQSPRYKIIEKRQSVAFWCNPISGHATLYWYQQILGQGPKLLIQFQNNGVVDDSQLPKDRFSAERLKGVDSTLKIQPAKLEDSAVYLCASSPPDRPFYEQYFGPGTRLTVT.

This chain uses TRBV13 with TRBJ2-7; 10 nucleotides line up with TRBD2. There are 13 residues in the CDR3. Germline lookup yields CDR1 PRHDT and CDR2 FYEKMQ (reference sequence). Trimming took 6 bases from V and 7 from J; bases not matched to a gene: 6. The CDR3 reads CASRAGGMGEQYF. The DNA for the CDR3 is TGTGCCAGCAGAGCGGGAGGGATGGGAGAGCAGTACTTC.

This clone was counted between two and nine times. The V gene is TRBV2, the J gene TRBJ1-1; tentatively, D is TRBD1 (5 bases). The V and J ends lost 7 bases and 10 bases respectively, with 22 bases between them. Germline V CDR1 and CDR2: SNHLY, FYNNEI. The CDR3 is 14 residues long. The CDR3 DNA reads TGTGCCAGCATAGGTTACAGGAACCTCCTGGTAGCTTTCTTT. It codes for CASIGYRNLLVAFF.

The V call is TRBV6-1, the J call TRBJ1-4, with 12 bases matching TRBD1. The germline gives CDR1 MNHNS, CDR2 SASEGT. V lost 10 bases, J lost 7 bases, and 10 bases stayed unmatched. This CDR3 spans 15 amino acids. CDR3 loop: CATQGTGGEFEKLFF. DNA for the CDR3: TGTGCCACCCAGGGGACAGGGGGCGAGTTTGAAAAACTGTTTTTT.

This clone was observed once. This rearrangement joins TRBV7-7 to TRBJ2-7; D is perhaps TRBD2 (5 bases). From germline, CDR1 is SSHAT and CDR2 FNYEAQ (reference sequence). The CDR3 has 13 amino acids. The V end was cut by 1 base, the J end by 3 bases, with 7 bases between. In DNA form, the CDR3 reads TGTGCCAGCAGCTTAGTTGAGGGCTACGAGCAGTACTTC. Translation gives CASSLVEGYEQYF. Together with reference TRBV7-7 and TRBJ2-7, the CDR3 gives the full variable domain: GAGVSQSPRYKVTKRGQDVTLRCDPISSHATLYWYQQALGQGPEFLTYFNYEAQPDKSGLPSDRFSAERPEGSISTLTIQRTEQRDSAMYRCASSLVEGYEQYFGPGTRLTVT.

This clone showed up just once. The chain couples TRBV7-9 to TRBJ2-5; 10 positions agree with TRBD2. This CDR3 comprises 16 residues. CDR1 is SEHNR, CDR2 FQNEAQ, per germline (reference sequence). The J segment lost 0 bases and the V segment lost 2 bases, leaving 3 bases of the junction unmatched. DNA of the CDR3: TGTGCCAGCAGCTTACTCGGGACTAGCGACCAAGAGACCCAGTACTTC. Protein product: CASSLLGTSDQETQYF.

The chain links TRBV7-9 to TRBJ2-1, with 10 nucleotides matching TRBD2. Germline-derived CDR1 and CDR2 are SEHNR and FQNEAQ (reference sequence). This CDR3 comprises 15 residues. Losses at the gene ends were 2 bases for V and 5 bases for J; bases not matched to a gene: 3. For the CDR3, the DNA is TGTGCCAGCAGCTTAACTAGCGGGGCAGACAATGAGCAGTTCTTC. Amino acids: CASSLTSGADNEQFF.

The rearrangement links TRBV13 to TRBJ1-5; D is perhaps TRBD1 (6 bases). V lost 5 bases and J 9 bases, leaving 11 bases between the germline ends. Germline CDR1 reads PRHDT; CDR2 reads FYEKMQ (reference sequence). The CDR3 has 12 amino acids. CDR3 in amino acids: CASSTGGPPQHF. The CDR3 nucleotides read TGTGCCAGCAGCACCGGGGGGCCGCCCCAGCATTTT.

Concerning this clone: The sample carries other DNA sequences with the same CDR3. This chain links TRBV27 with TRBJ1-2; unclear D gene. There are 13 residues in the CDR3. Germline assignment: CDR1 MNHEY and CDR2 SMNVEV (reference sequence). The V end was cut by 2 bases, the J end by 0 bases, with 4 bases between. The CDR3 sequence is CASSLGSNYGYTF. DNA for the CDR3: TGTGCCAGCAGTTTAGGCTCTAACTATGGCTACACCTTC.

The chain joins TRBV27 to TRBJ2-1, with 10 nucleotides matching TRBD2. Germline assignment: CDR1 MNHEY and CDR2 SMNVEV (reference sequence). There are 15 residues in the CDR3. Losses at the gene ends were 8 bases for V and 3 bases for J; bases not matched to a gene: 7. This CDR3 is CASLTSSGGYNEQFF. The CDR3 nucleotides read TGTGCCAGCCTAACCTCTAGCGGGGGCTACAATGAGCAGTTCTTC.

This CDR3 is CASSLQTGEYQETQYF. In DNA, the CDR3 is TGTGCCAGCAGTTTACAGACAGGAGAATATCAAGAGACCCAGTACTTC. The chain couples TRBV6-6 to TRBJ2-5, with a weak D call TRBD1 (6 bases). V lost 4 bases and J 2 bases, leaving 17 bases between the germline ends. The V gene's germline CDR1 is MNHNY and CDR2 SVGAGI (reference sequence). This CDR3 region has 16 residues.